This paragraph covers one TCR beta chain sequence. The source of the sample is a study of cytomegalovirus exposure and HLA in healthy donors. This PCR relied on a set of 60 Vbeta primers and 13 Jbeta primers. The data were produced by immunoSEQ multiplex PCR, yet TCRdb's version contains in-frame clones alone and is incomplete. The sample carries about 87,000 clones, about 68% recorded once. Looked up from germline, CDR1 is SGHRS and CDR2 is YFSETQ. Trimming cost V 4 bases and J 5 bases, with 16 bases left between them. This CDR3 has 15 amino acids. The gene calls are TRBV5-1 and TRBJ1-5; a weak D match, TRBD1 (5 bases). The sample consisted of PBMCs. This TCR was sampled from a man aged 25-40 years in good health and CMV-seropositive. The CDR3 protein is CASSPEGSFDQPQHF. The CDR3 DNA reads as TGCGCCAGCAGCCCGGAGGGGTCATTCGATCAGCCCCAGCATTTT.